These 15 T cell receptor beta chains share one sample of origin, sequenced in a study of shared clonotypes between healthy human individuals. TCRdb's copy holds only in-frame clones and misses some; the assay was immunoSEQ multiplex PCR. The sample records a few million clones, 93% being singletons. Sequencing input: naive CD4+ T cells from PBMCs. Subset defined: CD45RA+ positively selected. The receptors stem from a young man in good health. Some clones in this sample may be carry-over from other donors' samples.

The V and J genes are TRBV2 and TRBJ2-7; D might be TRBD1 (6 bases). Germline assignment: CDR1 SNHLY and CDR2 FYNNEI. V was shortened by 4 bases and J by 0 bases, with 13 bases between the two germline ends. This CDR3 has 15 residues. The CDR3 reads CASSVAGVSSYEQYF. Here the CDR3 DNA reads TGTGCCAGCAGTGTGGCAGGGGTGAGCTCCTACGAGCAGTACTTC.

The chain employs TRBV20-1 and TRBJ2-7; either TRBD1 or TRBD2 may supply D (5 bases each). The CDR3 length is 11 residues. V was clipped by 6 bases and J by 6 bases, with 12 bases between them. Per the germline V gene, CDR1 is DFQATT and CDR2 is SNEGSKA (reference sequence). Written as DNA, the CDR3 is TGCAGTGCCTCGACCGGGGCCGAGCAGTACTTC. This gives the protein CSASTGAEQYF.

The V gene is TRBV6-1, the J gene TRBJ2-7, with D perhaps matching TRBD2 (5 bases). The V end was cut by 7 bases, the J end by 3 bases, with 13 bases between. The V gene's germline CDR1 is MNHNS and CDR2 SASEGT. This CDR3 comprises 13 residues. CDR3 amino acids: CASTIVGDYEQYF. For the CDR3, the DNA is TGTGCCAGCACGATCGTGGGAGACTACGAGCAGTACTTC.

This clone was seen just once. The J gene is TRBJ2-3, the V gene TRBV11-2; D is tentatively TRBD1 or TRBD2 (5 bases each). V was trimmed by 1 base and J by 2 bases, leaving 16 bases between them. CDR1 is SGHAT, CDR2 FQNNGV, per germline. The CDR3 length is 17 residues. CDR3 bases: TGTGCCAGCAGCTTAGGAGGGGCAGGAAGTCACACAGATACGCAGTATTTT. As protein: CASSLGGAGSHTDTQYF.

The CDR3 bases are TGTGCCAGCTCCCCCGGGCGGGAGTCATACGAGCAGTACTTC. It specifies CASSPGRESYEQYF. The J gene is TRBJ2-7, the V gene TRBV18; 7 bases agree with TRBD2. Looked up from germline, CDR1 is KGHSH and CDR2 is LQKENI. There are 14 residues in the CDR3. The ends lost 6 bases at V and 4 bases at J; junction bases unmatched: 9.

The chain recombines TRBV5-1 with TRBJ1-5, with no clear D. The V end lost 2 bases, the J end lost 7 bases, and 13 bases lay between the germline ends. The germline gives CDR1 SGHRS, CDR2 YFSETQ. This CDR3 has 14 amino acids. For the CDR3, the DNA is TGCGCCAGCAGCTTCTTGGGTGCGGGGCAGCCCCAGCATTTT. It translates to CASSFLGAGQPQHF. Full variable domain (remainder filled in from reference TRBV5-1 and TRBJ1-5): KAGVTQTPRYLIKTRGQQVTLSCSPISGHRSVSWYQQTPGQGLQFLFEYFSETQRNKGNFPGRFSGRQFSNSRSEMNVSTLELGDSALYLCASSFLGAGQPQHFGDGTRLSIL.

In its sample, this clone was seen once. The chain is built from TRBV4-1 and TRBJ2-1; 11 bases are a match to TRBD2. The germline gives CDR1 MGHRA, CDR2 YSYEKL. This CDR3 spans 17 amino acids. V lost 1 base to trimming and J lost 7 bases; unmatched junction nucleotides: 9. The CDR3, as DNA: TGCGCCAGCAGCCAAGGACCGGGACTAGCGGCAAAGAATGAGCAGTTCTTC. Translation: CASSQGPGLAAKNEQFF.

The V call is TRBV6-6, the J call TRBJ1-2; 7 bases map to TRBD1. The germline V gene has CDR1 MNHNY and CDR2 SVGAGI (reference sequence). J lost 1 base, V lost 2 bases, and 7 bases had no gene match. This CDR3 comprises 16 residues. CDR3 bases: TGTGCCAGCAGTTACCACAGGGGCGTCGGTAACTATGGCTACACCTTC. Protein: CASSYHRGVGNYGYTF.

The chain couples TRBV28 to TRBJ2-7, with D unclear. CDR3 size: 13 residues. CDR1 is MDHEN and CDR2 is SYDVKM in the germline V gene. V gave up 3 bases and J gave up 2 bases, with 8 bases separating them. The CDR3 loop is CASSFLNAYEQYF. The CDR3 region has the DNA TGTGCCAGCAGTTTCCTGAATGCCTACGAGCAGTACTTC.

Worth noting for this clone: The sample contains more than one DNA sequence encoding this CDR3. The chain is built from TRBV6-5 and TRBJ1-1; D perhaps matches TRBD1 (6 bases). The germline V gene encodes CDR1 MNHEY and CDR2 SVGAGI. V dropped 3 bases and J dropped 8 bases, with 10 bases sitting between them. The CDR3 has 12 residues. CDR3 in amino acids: CASSYLGAEAFF. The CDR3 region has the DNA TGTGCCAGCAGTTATCTGGGGGCGGAAGCTTTCTTT.

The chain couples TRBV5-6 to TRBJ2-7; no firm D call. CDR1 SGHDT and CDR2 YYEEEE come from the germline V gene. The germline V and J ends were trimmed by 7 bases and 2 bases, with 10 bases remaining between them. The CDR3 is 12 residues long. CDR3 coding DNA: TGTGCCAGCTGCAGAAGGACCTACGAGCAGTACTTC. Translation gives CASCRRTYEQYF.

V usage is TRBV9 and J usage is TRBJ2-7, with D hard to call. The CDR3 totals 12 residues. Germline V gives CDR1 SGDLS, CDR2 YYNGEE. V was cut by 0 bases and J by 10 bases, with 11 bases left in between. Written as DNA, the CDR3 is TGTGCCAGCAGCGTAGGAGTAGGGTTTCAGTACTTC. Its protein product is CASSVGVGFQYF.

The CDR3 DNA follows: TGTGCCAGCAGCCAGGTATGGGACAGGGGCTCCGGGGAGCTGTTTTTT. Amino acid sequence: CASSQVWDRGSGELFF. This chain links TRBV14 with TRBJ2-2, with 10 bases identical to TRBD1. The V segment lost 3 bases and the J segment 6 bases; nucleotides outside the gene matches: 7. The germline CDR1 and CDR2 sequences are SGHDN and FVKESK. The CDR3 is made up of 16 amino acids. Based on the CDR3 plus reference TRBV14 and TRBJ2-2, the full variable domain is EAGVTQFPSHSVIEKGQTVTLRCDPISGHDNLYWYRRVMGKEIKFLLHFVKESKQDESGMPNNRFLAERTGGTYSTLKVQPAELEDSGVYFCASSQVWDRGSGELFFGEGSRLTVL.

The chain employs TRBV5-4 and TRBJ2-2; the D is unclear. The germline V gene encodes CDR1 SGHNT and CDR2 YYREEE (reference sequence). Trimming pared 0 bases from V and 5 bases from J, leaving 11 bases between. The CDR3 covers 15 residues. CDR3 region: CASSLARQGTGELFF. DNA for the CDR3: TGTGCCAGCAGCTTGGCCCGGCAAGGGACCGGGGAGCTGTTTTTT.

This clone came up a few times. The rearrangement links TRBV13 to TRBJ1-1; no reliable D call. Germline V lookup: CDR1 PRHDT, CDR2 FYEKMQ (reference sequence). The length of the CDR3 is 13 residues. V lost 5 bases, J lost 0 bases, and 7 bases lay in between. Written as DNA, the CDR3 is TGTGCCAGCAGCAAAAAAGTGAACACTGAAGCTTTCTTT. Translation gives CASSKKVNTEAFF.